The next 13 T cell receptor beta chains were all read from a single sample in a study of OX40 agonist ivuxolimab in advanced cancers. Method: immunoSEQ multiplex PCR; TCRdb's copy keeps in-frame clones and lacks some. The sample includes 65,000 to 80,000 clones, more than 85% seen only once; the top ten take around 2.2%. Sequencing used CD4+ or CD8+ T cells sorted from blood, obtained in a trial of the OX40 agonist ivuxolimab. These receptors came from an adult with an advanced solid tumor such as melanoma, head and neck, liver or kidney cancer.

This clone has a single count. The J gene is TRBJ2-3, the V gene TRBV5-1; 15 positions match TRBD2. Looked up from germline, CDR1 is SGHRS and CDR2 is YFSETQ. The CDR3 spans 16 residues. V shed 5 bases, J shed 3 bases, and the junction held 4 bases outside the gene matches. The CDR3 DNA is TGCGCCAGCAGAACCGGGACTAGCGGGAGGACAGATACGCAGTATTTT. Protein sequence: CASRTGTSGRTDTQYF.

The rearrangement joins TRBV6-1 to TRBJ2-7; D remains unclear. V lost 6 bases, J lost 0 bases, and 3 bases lay in between. CDR3 length: 11 amino acids. The germline V gene has CDR1 MNHNS and CDR2 SASEGT. The CDR3 spells CASRNSYEQYF. The DNA of the CDR3 is TGTGCCAGCAGGAACTCCTACGAGCAGTACTTC.

In this sample, this clone turned up a few times. The J gene is TRBJ2-7, the V gene TRBV6-1; D is uncertain. This CDR3 is 15 amino acids long. Per germline, CDR1 MNHNS and CDR2 SASEGT. Trimming stripped 0 bases from V and 4 bases from J, with 13 bases between. CDR3 in DNA: TGTGCCAGCAGTGAAGCGCCTAGTTTGGGTTACGAGCAGTACTTC. Translation: CASSEAPSLGYEQYF.

J is TRBJ2-7 and V is TRBV5-1, with 8 bases matching TRBD1. The V segment lost 0 bases and the J segment 5 bases; nucleotides outside the gene matches: 7. This CDR3 comprises 15 residues. Per the germline V gene, CDR1 is SGHRS and CDR2 is YFSETQ. The CDR3 DNA is TGCGCCAGCAGCTTGGATGGCAGGGGGCTCAACGAGCAGTACTTC. Translated, it gives CASSLDGRGLNEQYF. The complete variable domain, with remaining parts taken from reference TRBV5-1 and TRBJ2-7, reads KAGVTQTPRYLIKTRGQQVTLSCSPISGHRSVSWYQQTPGQGLQFLFEYFSETQRNKGNFPGRFSGRQFSNSRSEMNVSTLELGDSALYLCASSLDGRGLNEQYFGPGTRLTVT.

This clone appeared a few times. DNA of the CDR3: TGTGCCAGCAGCTGGATAGGGACAGGGTCCGGGGAGCTGTTTTTT. Encoded protein: CASSWIGTGSGELFF. The chain carries TRBV5-5 and TRBJ2-2; TRBD1 aligns across 9 bases. The CDR3 covers 15 residues. Germline V gives CDR1 SGHKS, CDR2 YYEKEE (reference sequence). The V gene end was trimmed by 3 bases and the J gene end by 6 bases; junction bases not matched to a gene: 6.

Only a few counts were recorded for this clone. V gene TRBV27 combines with J gene TRBJ2-3, with D maybe TRBD2 (6 bases). The germline V and J ends were trimmed by 6 bases and 4 bases, with 17 bases remaining between them. Germline V gives CDR1 MNHEY, CDR2 SMNVEV (reference sequence). The CDR3 has 15 amino acids. CDR3 sequence: CASRISDGGADTQYF. The CDR3 DNA follows: TGTGCCAGCAGGATTTCGGATGGAGGGGCAGATACGCAGTATTTT.

The V gene is TRBV11-1, the J gene TRBJ2-5; 12 nucleotides align to TRBD2. The length of the CDR3 is 15 residues. The V segment lost 6 bases and the J segment 2 bases; nucleotides outside the gene matches: 4. Germline V CDR1 and CDR2: SGHAT, FQDESV (reference sequence). This CDR3 is CASRPGLAGQETQYF. In nucleotides, the CDR3 is TGTGCCAGCAGACCAGGACTAGCGGGGCAAGAGACCCAGTACTTC.

The V and J genes are TRBV5-1 and TRBJ2-3, with unresolved D. CDR3 length equals 15 residues. In germline, CDR1 is SGHRS, CDR2 YFSETQ. V was trimmed by 0 bases and J by 4 bases, leaving 12 bases between them. The CDR3 sequence is CASSLAGGLADTQYF. The CDR3 DNA follows: TGCGCCAGCAGCTTGGCCGGCGGCCTTGCAGATACGCAGTATTTT.

The rearrangement joins TRBV6-1 to TRBJ2-7; D is perhaps TRBD1 (5 bases). The CDR3 covers 16 residues. Germline values: CDR1 MNHNS, CDR2 SASEGT. Trimming left V 4 bases short and J 6 bases short, with 22 bases between. The DNA for the CDR3 is TGTGCCAGCAGTGTTAATCTTTGGGGCCAAACTGCCGAGCAGTACTTC. As protein: CASSVNLWGQTAEQYF.

This chain links TRBV7-3 with TRBJ2-2; D may match TRBD1 or TRBD2 (5 bases each). The CDR3 totals 15 residues. Germline V gene data show CDR1 as SGHTA and CDR2 as FQGTGA. Trimming took off 2 bases at V and 4 bases at J, with 11 bases between the two ends. In nucleotides, the CDR3 is TGTGCCAGCAGCTTAGGTGGGGGTCCCACCGGGGAGCTGTTTTTT. Translating gives CASSLGGGPTGELFF.

This chain connects TRBV28 to TRBJ1-6; D is unclear. This CDR3 spans 14 amino acids. Germline CDR1 MDHEN, CDR2 SYDVKM. Trimming stripped 6 bases from V and 7 bases from J, with 13 bases between. Written as DNA, the CDR3 is TGTGCCAGCAGGCTTAGCCAGTCGAATTCACCCCTCCACTTT. Amino acid sequence: CASRLSQSNSPLHF.

CDR3 in DNA: TGTGCCAGTAGTATTTCCCACACAGATACGCAGTATTTT. Protein sequence: CASSISHTDTQYF. J is TRBJ2-3 and V is TRBV19; D not certain. V lost 3 bases to trimming and J lost 2 bases, with 6 bases between them. CDR3 length: 13 amino acids. Germline CDR1 LNHDA, CDR2 SQIVND (reference sequence).

This clone came up once. This chain uses TRBV6-6 with TRBJ2-2; the match to TRBD2 covers 11 bases. CDR1 and CDR2 from the germline V gene are MNHNY and SVGAGI (reference sequence). V trimming: 9 bases; J trimming: 5 bases; junction bases outside the gene matches: 5. CDR3 length: 14 residues. The CDR3 reads CASLSGRVTGELFF. Here the CDR3 DNA reads TGTGCCAGTCTTAGCGGGAGGGTTACCGGGGAGCTGTTTTTT.